One sample yielded the 13 T cell receptor beta chains listed below, sequenced in a study of PD-1 blockade in classical Hodgkin lymphoma (dated by TCRdb to 2019 to 2021). The time point label here, explained by the study, means: cycle 2 day 1 (C2D1) of nivolumab. Every trial patient had relapsed after autologous stem cell transplantation, and cohorts A, B and C differed in prior brentuximab vedotin exposure. The library was prepared using the immunoSEQ multiplex PCR assay. TCRdb took over this immuneACCESS table, retaining in-frame rearrangements with V and J assigned. Such tables are incomplete; in checked studies, under half of the missing clones stem from an unresolved V gene, and the remainder is unexplained. This sample holds about 6,800 clones; about 82% were observed only once. The ten top clones hold about half of the sample. The specimen was peripheral blood mononuclear cells (PBMCs), collected before the second cycle of nivolumab. The receptors shown here come from a human donor with classical Hodgkin lymphoma.

This clone was counted only a few times. One junction end disagrees with the germline gene, perhaps due to a read error. The chain couples TRBV19 to TRBJ2-7; 11 bases match TRBD1. CDR1 LNHDA and CDR2 SQIVND come from the germline V gene (reference sequence). The CDR3 has 12 amino acids. The CDR3 spells CASMDRGRRFHF. The CDR3 coding sequence is TGTGCCAGTATGGACAGGGGGCGCCGGTTCCACTTC.

This sequence joins TRBV7-9 and TRBJ2-5; TRBD1 matches 7 bases. The CDR3 is made up of 15 amino acids. Germline lookup yields CDR1 SEHNR and CDR2 FQNEAQ (reference sequence). The V segment lost 5 bases and the J segment 2 bases; nucleotides outside the gene matches: 8. The CDR3 DNA follows: TGTGCCAGCAGCCGTCTTCCGGGACAGCAAGAGACCCAGTACTTC. It is translated as CASSRLPGQQETQYF.

The gene calls are TRBV6-6 and TRBJ2-1, with D tentatively TRBD1 (5 bases). V lost 5 bases, J lost 0 bases, and 11 bases lay in between. The CDR3 length is 15 residues. Germline V gives CDR1 MNHNY, CDR2 SVGAGI (reference sequence). The DNA of the CDR3 is TGTGCCAGCAGTCCGACAGACAGCTCCTACAATGAGCAGTTCTTC. It codes for CASSPTDSSYNEQFF.

J is TRBJ2-7 and V is TRBV5-4, with a weak D call TRBD1 (6 bases). The CDR3 extends over 14 amino acids. CDR1 SGHNT and CDR2 YYREEE come from the germline V gene (reference sequence). V was cut by 2 bases and J by 2 bases, with 11 bases left in between. The DNA of the CDR3 is TGTGCCAGCAGCTTATCAGGGGTACCCTACGAGCAGTACTTC. It specifies CASSLSGVPYEQYF.

The CDR3: CASSLGGTGTTLGNEQFF. The CDR3 region has the DNA TGCGCCAGCAGCTTGGGGGGGACCGGGACTACCCTGGGGAATGAGCAGTTCTTC. The V call is TRBV5-1, the J call TRBJ2-1; 7 nucleotides align to TRBD2. The CDR3 loop spans 18 amino acids. Looked up from germline, CDR1 is SGHRS and CDR2 is YFSETQ. Trimming removed 0 bases from V and 7 bases from J; junction bases left unmatched: 16.

The chain uses TRBV2 and TRBJ2-7; 7 bases line up with TRBD1. The CDR3 has 14 amino acids. The junction had 5 bases not matched to a gene; V was cut back by 5 bases and J by 1 base. CDR1 SNHLY and CDR2 FYNNEI come from the germline V gene. In DNA, the CDR3 is TGTGCCAGCAGTCCGACAGGGATATCCTACGAGCAGTACTTC. Protein: CASSPTGISYEQYF.

J is TRBJ2-2 and V is TRBV9; D is undetermined. Germline assignment: CDR1 SGDLS and CDR2 YYNGEE. Trimming took off 3 bases at V and 0 bases at J, with 12 bases between the two ends. The length of the CDR3 is 16 residues. The DNA of the CDR3 is TGTGCCAGCAGCGGTCTAGGAAAGACGAACACCGGGGAGCTGTTTTTT. This codes for CASSGLGKTNTGELFF.

The gene calls are TRBV7-9 and TRBJ2-1; possibly TRBD2 for D (6 bases). CDR3 length equals 14 residues. Germline V lookup: CDR1 SEHNR, CDR2 FQNEAQ (reference sequence). Between the trimmed V and J ends, which lost 2 bases and 4 bases, there was a span of 9 bases. The CDR3, as DNA: TGTGCCAGCAGCTTAATAGCGGCTTACAATGAGCAGTTCTTC. It translates to CASSLIAAYNEQFF.

This clone occurred a few times. The genes are TRBV5-1 and TRBJ2-1; D gene uncertain. The CDR3 totals 14 residues. CDR1 is SGHRS and CDR2 is YFSETQ in the germline V gene. V lost 0 bases to trimming and J lost 0 bases, with 4 bases between them. CDR3 sequence: CASSLESSYNEQFF. The CDR3 DNA follows: TGCGCCAGCAGCTTGGAGAGCTCCTACAATGAGCAGTTCTTC.

The rearrangement joins TRBV5-1 to TRBJ2-1; D gene ambiguous. V lost 3 bases, J lost 5 bases, and 6 bases lay in between. The CDR3 has 12 residues. Germline V CDR1 and CDR2: SGHRS, YFSETQ. CDR3 nucleotide sequence: TGCGCCAGCAGCTGGGGAAACAATGAGCAGTTCTTC. Protein product: CASSWGNNEQFF.

The chain links TRBV6-5 to TRBJ2-1; 13 bases are shared with TRBD2. Germline trimming cut 4 bases from V and 6 bases from J; bases unmatched to any gene: 6. CDR1 and CDR2 from the germline V gene are MNHEY and SVGAGI. The CDR3 has 16 residues. CDR3 DNA sequence: TGTGCCAGCAGTTCCATACTAGCGGGAGGGACCAATGAGCAGTTCTTC. This codes for CASSSILAGGTNEQFF.

This clone has more than one count but fewer than ten. This chain joins TRBV2 and TRBJ1-1; D might be TRBD1 (5 bases). V was clipped by 1 base and J by 5 bases, with 14 bases between them. The CDR3 is 15 amino acids. Germline CDR1 reads SNHLY; CDR2 reads FYNNEI. CDR3: CASSEGETEATEAFF. The CDR3 DNA reads as TGTGCCAGCAGTGAAGGGGAGACAGAAGCAACTGAAGCTTTCTTT.

The chain links TRBV7-2 to TRBJ1-2; D gene uncertain. V lost 1 base and J lost 7, with 19 bases in between. CDR1 and CDR2 (germline): SGHTA, FQGNSA. The CDR3 has 16 residues. The CDR3 DNA sequence: TGTGCCAGCAGCTTAGACCCCTACGATCTTTTCTCTGGCTACACCTTC. Protein sequence: CASSLDPYDLFSGYTF.